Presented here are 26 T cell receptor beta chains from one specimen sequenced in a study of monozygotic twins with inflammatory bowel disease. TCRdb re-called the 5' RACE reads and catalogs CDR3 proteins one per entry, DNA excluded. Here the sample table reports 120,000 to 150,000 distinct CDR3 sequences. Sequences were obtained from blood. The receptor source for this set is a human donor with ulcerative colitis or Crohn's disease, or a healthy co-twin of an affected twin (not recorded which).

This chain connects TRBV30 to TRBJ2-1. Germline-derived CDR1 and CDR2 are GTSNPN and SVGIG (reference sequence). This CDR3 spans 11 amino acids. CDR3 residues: CAWNLYNEQFF. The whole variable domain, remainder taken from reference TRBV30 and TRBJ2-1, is SQTIHQWPATLVQPVGSPLSLECTVEGTSNPNLYWYRQAAGRGLQLLFYSVGIGQISSEVPQNLSASRPQDRQFILSSKKLLLSDSGFYLCAWNLYNEQFFGPGTRLTVL.

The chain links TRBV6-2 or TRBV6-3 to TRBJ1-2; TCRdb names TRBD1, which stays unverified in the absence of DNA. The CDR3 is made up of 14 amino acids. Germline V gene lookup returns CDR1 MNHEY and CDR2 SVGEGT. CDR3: CASSYSEGARGYTF.

The CDR3 sequence is CASSQPDRGRRDIYEQYF. The chain recombines TRBV11-2 with TRBJ2-7; TCRdb designates TRBD1, a call that cannot be tested without DNA. Germline V gives CDR1 SGHAT, CDR2 FQNNGV. The CDR3 has 18 residues.

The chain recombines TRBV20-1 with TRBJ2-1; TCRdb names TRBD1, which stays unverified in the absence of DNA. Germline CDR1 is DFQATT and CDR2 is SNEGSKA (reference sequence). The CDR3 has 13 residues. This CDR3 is CSAGRGVDNEQFF.

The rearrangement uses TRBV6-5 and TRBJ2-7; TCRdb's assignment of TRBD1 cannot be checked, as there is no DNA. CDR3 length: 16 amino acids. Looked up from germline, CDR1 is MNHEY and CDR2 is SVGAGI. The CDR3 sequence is CASSYSTGQRSYEQYF.

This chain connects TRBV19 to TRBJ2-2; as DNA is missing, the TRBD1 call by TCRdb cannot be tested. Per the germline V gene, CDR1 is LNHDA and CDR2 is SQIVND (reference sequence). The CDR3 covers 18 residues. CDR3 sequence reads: CASSIVRGPQANTGELFF.

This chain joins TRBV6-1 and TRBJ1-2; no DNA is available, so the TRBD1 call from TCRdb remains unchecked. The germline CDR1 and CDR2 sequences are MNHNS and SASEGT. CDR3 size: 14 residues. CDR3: CASSGQGANYGYTF.

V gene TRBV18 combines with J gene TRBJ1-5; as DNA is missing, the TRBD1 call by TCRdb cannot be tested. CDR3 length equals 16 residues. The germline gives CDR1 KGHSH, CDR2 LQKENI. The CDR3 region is CASSPARTGPNQPQHF.

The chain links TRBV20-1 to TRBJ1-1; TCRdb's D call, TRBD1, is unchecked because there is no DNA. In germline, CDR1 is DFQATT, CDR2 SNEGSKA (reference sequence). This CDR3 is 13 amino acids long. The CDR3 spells CSPRRGSSTEAFF.

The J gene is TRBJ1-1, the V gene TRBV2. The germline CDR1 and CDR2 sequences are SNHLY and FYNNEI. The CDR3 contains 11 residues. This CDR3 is CASSEQVEAFF.

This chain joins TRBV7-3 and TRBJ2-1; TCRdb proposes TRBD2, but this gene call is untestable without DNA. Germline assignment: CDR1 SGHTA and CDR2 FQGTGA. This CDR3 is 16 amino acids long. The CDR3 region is CASSLTLAGGPNEQFF.

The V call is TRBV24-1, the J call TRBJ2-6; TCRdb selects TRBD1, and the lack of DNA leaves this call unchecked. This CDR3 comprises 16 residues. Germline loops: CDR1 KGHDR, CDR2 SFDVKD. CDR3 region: CATSEVTGAGANVLTF.

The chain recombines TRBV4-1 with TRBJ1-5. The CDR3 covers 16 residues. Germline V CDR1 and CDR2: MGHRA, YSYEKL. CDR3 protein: CASSQVWPDSNQPQHF.

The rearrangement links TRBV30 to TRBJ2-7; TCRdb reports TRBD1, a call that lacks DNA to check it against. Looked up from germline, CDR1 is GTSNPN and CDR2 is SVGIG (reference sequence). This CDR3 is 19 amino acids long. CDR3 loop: CAWSGFGTGGDSGVYEQYF.

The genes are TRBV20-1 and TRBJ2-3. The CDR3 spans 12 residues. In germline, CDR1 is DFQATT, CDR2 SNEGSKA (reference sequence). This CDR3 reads CSARPVTDTQYF.

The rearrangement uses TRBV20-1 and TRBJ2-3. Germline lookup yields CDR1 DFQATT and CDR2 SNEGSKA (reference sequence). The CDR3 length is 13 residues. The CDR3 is CSARERLRDTQYF.

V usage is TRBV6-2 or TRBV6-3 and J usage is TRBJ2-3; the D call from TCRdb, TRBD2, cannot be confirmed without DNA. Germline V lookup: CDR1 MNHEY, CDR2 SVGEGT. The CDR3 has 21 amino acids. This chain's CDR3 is CASSYSEEPGLAQSSTDTQYF.

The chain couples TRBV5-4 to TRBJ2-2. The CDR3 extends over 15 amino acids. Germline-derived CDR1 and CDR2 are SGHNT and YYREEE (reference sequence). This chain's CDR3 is CASSFGPGITGEQFF.

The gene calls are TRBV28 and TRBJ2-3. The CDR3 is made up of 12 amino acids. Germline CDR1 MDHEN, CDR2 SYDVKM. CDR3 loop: CASSESAWTQYF. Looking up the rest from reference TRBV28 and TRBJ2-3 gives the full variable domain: DVKVTQSSRYLVKRTGEKVFLECVQDMDHENMFWYRQDPGLGLRLIYFSYDVKMKEKGDIPEGYSVSREKKERFSLILESASTNQTSMYLCASSESAWTQYFGPGTRLTVL.

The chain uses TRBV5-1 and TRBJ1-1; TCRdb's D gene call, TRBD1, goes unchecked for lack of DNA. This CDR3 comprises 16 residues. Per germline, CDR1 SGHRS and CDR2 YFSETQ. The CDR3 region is CASSNYPGQQNTEAFF. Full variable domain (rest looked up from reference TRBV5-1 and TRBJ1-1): KAGVTQTPRYLIKTRGQQVTLSCSPISGHRSVSWYQQTPGQGLQFLFEYFSETQRNKGNFPGRFSGRQFSNSRSEMNVSTLELGDSALYLCASSNYPGQQNTEAFFGQGTRLTVV.

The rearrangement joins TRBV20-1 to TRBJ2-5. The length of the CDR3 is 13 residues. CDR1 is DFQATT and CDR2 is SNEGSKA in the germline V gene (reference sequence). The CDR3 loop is CSAAPPYQETQYF.

CDR3 region: CAISAQQGGYTEAFF. This rearrangement joins TRBV10-3 to TRBJ1-1. The CDR3 has 15 amino acids. CDR1 and CDR2 from the germline V gene are ENHRY and SYGVKD.

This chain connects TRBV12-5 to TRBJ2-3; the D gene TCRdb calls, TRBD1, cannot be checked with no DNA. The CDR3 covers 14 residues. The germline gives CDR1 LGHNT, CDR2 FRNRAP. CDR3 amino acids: CASALSGGLDTQYF.

The CDR3 here is CASSVAGVYGYTF. The chain has TRBV9 and TRBJ1-2. This CDR3 has 13 amino acids. CDR1 and CDR2 from the germline V gene are SGDLS and YYNGEE. Full variable domain (missing parts from reference TRBV9 and TRBJ1-2): DSGVTQTPKHLITATGQRVTLRCSPRSGDLSVYWYQQSLDQGLQFLIQYYNGEERAKGNILERFSAQQFPDLHSELNLSSLELGDSALYFCASSVAGVYGYTFGSGTRLTVV.

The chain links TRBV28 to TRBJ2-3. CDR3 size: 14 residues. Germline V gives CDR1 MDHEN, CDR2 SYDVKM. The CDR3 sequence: CASSFSMSTDTQYF.

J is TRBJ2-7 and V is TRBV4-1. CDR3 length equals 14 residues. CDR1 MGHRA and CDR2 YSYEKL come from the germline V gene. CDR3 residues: CASSQDGESYEQYF.